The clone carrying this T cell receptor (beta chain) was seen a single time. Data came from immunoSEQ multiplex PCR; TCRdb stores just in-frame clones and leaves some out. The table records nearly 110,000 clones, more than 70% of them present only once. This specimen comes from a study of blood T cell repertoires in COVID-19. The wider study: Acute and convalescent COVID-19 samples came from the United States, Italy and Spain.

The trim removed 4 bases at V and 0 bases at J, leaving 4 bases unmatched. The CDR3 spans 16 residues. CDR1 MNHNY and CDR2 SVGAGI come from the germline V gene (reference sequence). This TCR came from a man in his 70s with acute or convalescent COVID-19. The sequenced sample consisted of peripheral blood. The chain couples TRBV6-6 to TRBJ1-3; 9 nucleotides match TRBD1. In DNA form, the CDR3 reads TGTGCCAGCAGTTTCGGGACAGGGAGCTCTGGAAACACCATATATTTT. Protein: CASSFGTGSSGNTIYF.